This T cell receptor (beta chain) was observed in a study of molecular identifiers for immune sequencing clone quantification. Remarks on this clonotype: This may be a read error: a much more frequent sequence differs by one nucleotide.

TCRdb reprocessed the PCR reads with MiXCR, giving one entry per CDR3 protein. The table shows about 60,000 distinct CDR3 sequences, with around 19% occurring only once. There are 10 residues in the CDR3. Germline lookup yields CDR1 MRHNA and CDR2 SNTAGT. The chain has TRBV6-4 and TRBJ2-3; D gene uncertain. The source of this sequence is a human donor in good health. Some libraries in this study had Jurkat cell RNA spiked in. Specimen: naive CD8+ T cells from blood, with Jurkat cell RNA spiked in. Documented subset: FACS-sorted CD8+CD4-CCR7+CD45RA+ naive T cells. CDR3 DNA: TGTGACGAGTGCCCAGATACGCAGTATTTT. This codes for CDECPDTQYF.